This entry concerns a single T cell receptor beta chain. This specimen comes from a study of PD-1 and CTLA-4 blockade in melanoma. The V gene lost 3 bases and the J gene lost 8 bases, with 16 bases spanning the gap. The CDR3 totals 14 residues. Germline CDR1 reads SGHAT; CDR2 reads FQNNGV. TCRdb's table, derived via immunoSEQ multiplex PCR, lists solely in-frame clones and lacks some. The sample has about 16,000 clones; less than 85% are singletons. The sequencing used CD8+ T cells from peripheral blood, collected from a patient given anti-PD-1 treatment. The sequence was obtained from a human donor with melanoma. The chain links TRBV11-2 to TRBJ1-1, with TRBD1 as a possible D gene (6 bases). CDR3 region: CASSFKPGGTEAFF. The CDR3 DNA sequence: TGTGCCAGCAGCTTTAAGCCCGGGGGGACAGAAGCTTTCTTT.